The subject of this entry is one T cell receptor (beta chain). These data originate in a study of T cell changes during pregnancy in multiple sclerosis. Generated by immunoSEQ multiplex PCR, the TCRdb table keeps only in-frame clones and is missing some. The table records about 76,000 clones, 80% to 95% of them present only once. The V gene's germline CDR1 is MNHNY and CDR2 SVGAGI (reference sequence). This CDR3 contains 14 residues. V shed 7 bases and J 1 base; nucleotides not matched to a gene: 6. The chain combines TRBV6-6 with TRBJ1-1, with 7 positions matching TRBD1. Specimen: peripheral blood, collected after pregnancy. This TCR was recovered from a female donor in good health, enrolled as a control in a pregnancy study. CDR3 DNA: TGTGCCAGCACAGAGGGGGCTCAGAACACTGAAGCTTTCTTT. As protein: CASTEGAQNTEAFF.